Listed below are T cell receptor beta chains from one sample, sequenced in a study of T cell responses to AZD1222 COVID-19 vaccine. The table came from immunoSEQ multiplex PCR; TCRdb's copy has only in-frame clones and leaves some out. Here the sample spans over 130,000 clones, approximately 92% being singletons. Here the sequenced sample was peripheral blood, taken 28 days after the second AZD1222 dose. The receptors stem from an adult who received the AZD1222 COVID-19 vaccine. The CDR3 runs from the conserved cysteine through the conserved F or W.

CDR3: CASSLESSNQPQHF; V: TRBV7-9; J: TRBJ1-5
CDR3: CASSPGAREYQETQYF; V: TRBV5-1; J: TRBJ2-5
CDR3: CASTRDRRNYGYTF; V: TRBV6-5; J: TRBJ1-2
CDR3: CASSFRTSGNADTQYF; V: TRBV27; J: TRBJ2-3
CDR3: CASKGSGNEQFF; V: TRBV2; J: TRBJ2-1
CDR3: CASRTQSMYGYTF; V: TRBV10-2; J: TRBJ1-2
CDR3: CASSIPSTTGYVAFF; V: TRBV19; J: TRBJ1-1
CDR3: CASSLMGSAGNTIYF; V: TRBV27; J: TRBJ1-3
CDR3: CATGLAPAPDTQYF; V: TRBV5-1; J: TRBJ2-3
CDR3: CASSLGPTSGARHNEQFF; V: TRBV11-3; J: TRBJ2-1
CDR3: CASSSLLAGGNTGELFF; V: TRBV7-8; J: TRBJ2-2
CDR3: CASSYSGGQGSDTQYF; V: TRBV6-6; J: TRBJ2-3
CDR3: CASRSQTGDGSPLHF; V: TRBV19; J: TRBJ1-6
CDR3: CASAKGEWYNEQFF; V: TRBV7-6; J: TRBJ2-1
CDR3: CASSSGTSGRNTGELFF; V: TRBV7-9; J: TRBJ2-2
CDR3: CASSLESGRVHEQYF; V: TRBV5-1; J: TRBJ2-7
CDR3: CSVRQGAMATEAFF; V: TRBV29-1; J: TRBJ1-1
CDR3: CASSPGIAGASYEQYF; V: TRBV3-1/TRBV3-2; J: TRBJ2-7
CDR3: CASSVIGTTGELFF; V: TRBV9; J: TRBJ2-2
CDR3: CASSGLAGGDEQFF; V: TRBV10-2; J: TRBJ2-1
CDR3: CSVGPTMGPGGGDGYTF; V: TRBV29-1; J: TRBJ1-2
CDR3: CASSGNEAFF; V: TRBV9; J: TRBJ1-1
CDR3: CASSPIGGRAEAFF; V: TRBV7-9; J: TRBJ1-1
CDR3: CASSYSGHRNSPLHF; V: TRBV6-5; J: TRBJ1-6
CDR3: CASSHLRGRSSYEQYF; V: TRBV11-2; J: TRBJ2-7
CDR3: CATSSGVMMGNTIYF; V: TRBV15; J: TRBJ1-3
CDR3: CASSRTGQSQKETQYF; V: TRBV18; J: TRBJ2-5
CDR3: CASSYAGAHQPQHF; V: TRBV6-5; J: TRBJ1-5
CDR3: CASRGGQFGTDTQYF; V: TRBV2; J: TRBJ2-3